This T cell receptor beta chain was sequenced during a study of T cell responses to AZD1222 COVID-19 vaccine. CDR1 and CDR2 (germline): MGHRA, YSYEKL. The trim removed 0 bases at V and 5 bases at J, leaving 8 bases unmatched. This CDR3 is 18 amino acids long. Only in-frame clones appear in the TCRdb table, and some are missing; sequencing was by immunoSEQ multiplex PCR. The sample lists some 180,000 clones; about nine tenths were seen once. The TCR sequence derives from an adult in good health. The rearrangement joins TRBV4-1 to TRBJ2-2; 11 bases agree with TRBD2. Sequencing used peripheral blood, obtained on day 0 of AZD1222 vaccination. CDR3 region: CASSQENSGRVWTGELFF. For the CDR3, the DNA is TGCGCCAGCAGCCAAGAGAATAGCGGGAGGGTGTGGACCGGGGAGCTGTTTTTT.